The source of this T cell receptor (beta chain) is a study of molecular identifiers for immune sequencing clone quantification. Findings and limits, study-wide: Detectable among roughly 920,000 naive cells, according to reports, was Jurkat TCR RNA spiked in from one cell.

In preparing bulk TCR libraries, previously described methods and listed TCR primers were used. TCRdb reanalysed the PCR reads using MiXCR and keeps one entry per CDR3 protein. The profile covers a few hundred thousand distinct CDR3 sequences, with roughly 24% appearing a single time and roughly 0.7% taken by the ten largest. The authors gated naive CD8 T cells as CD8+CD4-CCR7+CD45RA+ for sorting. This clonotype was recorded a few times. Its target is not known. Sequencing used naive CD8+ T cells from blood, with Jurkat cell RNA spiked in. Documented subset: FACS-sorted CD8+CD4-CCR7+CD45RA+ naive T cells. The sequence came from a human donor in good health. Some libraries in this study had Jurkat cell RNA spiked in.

CDR3 nucleotides: TGCAGTGCTAGAGAACAGCACTCCTACGAGCAGTACTTC. Encoded protein: CSAREQHSYEQYF. This chain connects TRBV20-1 to TRBJ2-7, with unresolved D. The CDR3 runs 13 residues. V was clipped by 0 bases and J by 0 bases, with 6 bases between them. Germline V gene sequence: CDR1 DFQATT, CDR2 SNEGSKA (reference sequence).